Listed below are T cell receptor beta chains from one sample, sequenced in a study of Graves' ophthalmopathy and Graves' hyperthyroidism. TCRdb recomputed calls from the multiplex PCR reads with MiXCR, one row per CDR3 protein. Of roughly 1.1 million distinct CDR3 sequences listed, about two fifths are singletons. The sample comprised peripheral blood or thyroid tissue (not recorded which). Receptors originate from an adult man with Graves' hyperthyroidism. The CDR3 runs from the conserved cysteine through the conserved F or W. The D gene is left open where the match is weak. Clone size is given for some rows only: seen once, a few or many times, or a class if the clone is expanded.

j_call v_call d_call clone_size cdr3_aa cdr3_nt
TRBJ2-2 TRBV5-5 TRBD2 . CASSLFASGGMSGELFF TGTGCCAGCAGCTTATTCGCTAGCGGGGGAATGTCCGGGGAGCTGTTTTTT
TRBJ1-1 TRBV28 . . CATTENTEAFF TGTGCCACCACAGAGAACACTGAAGCTTTCTTT
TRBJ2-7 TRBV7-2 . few CASSYNFGSGIYEQYF TGTGCCAGCAGCTACAATTTCGGTAGCGGAATCTACGAGCAGTACTTC
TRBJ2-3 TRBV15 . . CATAGTDTQYF TGTGCCACCGCGGGCACAGATACGCAGTATTTT
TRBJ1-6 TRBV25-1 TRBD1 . CASTTDRVSSYNSPLHF TGTGCCAGCACAACAGACAGGGTGAGCTCCTATAATTCACCCCTCCACTTT
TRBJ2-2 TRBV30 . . CAWNVRDTGELFF TGTGCCTGGAACGTCAGGGACACCGGGGAGCTGTTTTTT
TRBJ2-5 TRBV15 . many CATSRDPKNGWETQYF TGTGCCACCAGCAGAGATCCGAAGAACGGATGGGAGACCCAGTACTTC
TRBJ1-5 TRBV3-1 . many CASSQEEGQPQHF TGTGCCAGCAGCCAAGAAGAGGGTCAGCCCCAGCATTTT
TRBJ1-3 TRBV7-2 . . CASSVDGNTIYF TGTGCCAGCAGCGTGGACGGGAACACCATATATTTT
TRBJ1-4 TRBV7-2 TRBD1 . CASSDTGARDEKLFF TGTGCCAGCAGCGACACAGGGGCGAGGGATGAAAAACTGTTTTTT
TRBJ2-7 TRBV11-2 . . CASSGRKEDYEQYF TGTGCCAGCAGCGGAAGAAAGGAAGACTACGAGCAGTACTTC
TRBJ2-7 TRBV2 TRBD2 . CASSYFSPEAGLAYEQYF TGTGCCAGCAGTTACTTTTCCCCTGAGGCCGGACTAGCCTACGAGCAGTACTTC
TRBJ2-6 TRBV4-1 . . CASSQAVGANVLTF TGCGCCAGCAGCCAAGCCGTGGGGGCCAACGTCCTGACTTTC
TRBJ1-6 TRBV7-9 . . CASSPHRNNNSPLHF TGCGCCAGCAGCCCTCACAGGAATAATAATTCACCCCTCCACTTT
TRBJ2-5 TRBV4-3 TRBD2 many CASSQVAMRGRGETQYF TGCGCCAGCAGCCAAGTCGCCATGCGCGGGAGGGGAGAGACCCAGTACTTC
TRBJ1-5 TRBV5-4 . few CASSKDTTPNQPQHF TGTGCCAGCAGCAAAGACACTACCCCCAATCAGCCCCAGCATTTT
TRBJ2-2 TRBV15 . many CATSSLAGRDTGELFF TGTGCCACCAGCAGTCTTGCGGGAAGGGACACCGGGGAGCTGTTTTTT
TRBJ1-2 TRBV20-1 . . CSAPMTSGNYGYTF TGCAGTGCTCCGATGACGAGCGGCAACTATGGCTACACCTTC
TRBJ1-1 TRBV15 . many CATSRSGHGNTEAFF TGTGCCACCAGCAGATCAGGACACGGGAACACTGAAGCTTTCTTT
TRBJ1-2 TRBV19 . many CASSMGRSYGYTF TGTGCCAGTAGTATGGGTAGAAGTTATGGCTACACCTTC
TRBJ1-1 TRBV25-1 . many CASSASDSPSNRVTEAFF TGTGCCAGCAGTGCATCAGACAGTCCCTCCAACAGGGTCACTGAAGCTTTCTTT
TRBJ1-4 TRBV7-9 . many CASSLALRRGGYEKLFF TGTGCCAGCAGCTTAGCCCTCCGTAGGGGGGGATATGAAAAACTGTTTTTT
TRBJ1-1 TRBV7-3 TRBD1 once CASSLNPGGTEAFF TGTGCCAGCAGCTTAAATCCAGGGGGCACTGAAGCTTTCTTT
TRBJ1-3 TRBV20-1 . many CSARRQDNGNTIYF TGCAGTGCTAGAAGACAGGATAATGGAAACACCATATATTTT
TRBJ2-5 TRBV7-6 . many CASSLDRVGTQYF TGTGCCAGCAGCTTAGACCGAGTGGGGACCCAGTACTTC
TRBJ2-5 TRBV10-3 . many CAISESYSQETQYF TGTGCCATCAGTGAGTCTTACAGCCAAGAGACCCAGTACTTC
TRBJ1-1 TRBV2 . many CASSDFQVSLVTEAFF TGTGCCAGCAGTGATTTTCAGGTCTCATTAGTCACTGAAGCTTTCTTT
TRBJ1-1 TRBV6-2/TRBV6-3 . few CASTLTGRSTEAFF TGTGCCAGCACACTGACGGGGCGAAGCACTGAAGCTTTCTTT
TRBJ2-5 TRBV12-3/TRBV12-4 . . CASSFEARVALQYF TGTGCCAGCAGTTTTGAGGCGAGGGTTGCCCTCCAGTACTTC
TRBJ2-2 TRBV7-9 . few CASSLVPRVGLTNTGELFF TGTGCCAGCAGCTTAGTCCCGCGGGTAGGGCTGACGAACACCGGGGAGCTGTTTTTT
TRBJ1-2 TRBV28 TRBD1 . CAIARAGTGNYGYTF TGTGCCATCGCCCGCGCCGGGACAGGGAACTATGGCTACACCTTC
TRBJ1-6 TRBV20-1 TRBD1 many CSAGRQGPVHF TGCAGTGCTGGCCGACAGGGGCCCGTCCACTTT
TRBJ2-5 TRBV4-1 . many CASSQEGTASDETQYF TGCGCCAGCAGCCAAGAAGGGACAGCTAGCGACGAGACCCAGTACTTC
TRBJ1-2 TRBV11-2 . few CASSPATGPVRQEPLINYGYTF TGTGCCAGCAGCCCCGCCACGGGGCCAGTGAGGCAGGAACCTCTGATTAACTATGGCTACACCTTC
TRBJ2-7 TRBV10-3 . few CAISDPLGQQYF TGTGCCATCAGTGACCCATTGGGACAACAGTACTTC
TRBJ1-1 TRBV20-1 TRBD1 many CSARPGQGVSMNTEAFF TGCAGTGCTAGACCGGGACAGGGGGTATCCATGAACACTGAAGCTTTCTTT
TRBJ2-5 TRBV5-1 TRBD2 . CASSLTGLAGGIQETQYF TGCGCCAGCAGCTTGACGGGACTAGCGGGGGGGATACAAGAGACCCAGTACTTC
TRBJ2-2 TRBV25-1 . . CASSGSGGTANTGELFF TGTGCCAGCAGTGGATCAGGGGGGACTGCCAACACCGGGGAGCTGTTTTTT
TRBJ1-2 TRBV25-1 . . CATNQAPMQGWDGYTF TGTGCCACCAACCAGGCTCCTATGCAGGGCTGGGATGGCTACACCTTC
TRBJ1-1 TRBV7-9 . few CASPSVEGNTEAFF TGTGCCAGCCCCAGCGTAGAGGGGAACACTGAAGCTTTCTTT
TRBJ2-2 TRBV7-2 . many CASRSPGITNTGELFF TGTGCCAGCAGGTCCCCAGGGATAACGAACACCGGGGAGCTGTTTTTT
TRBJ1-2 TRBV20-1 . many CSAREEPYGYTF TGCAGTGCTAGAGAGGAGCCTTATGGCTACACCTTC
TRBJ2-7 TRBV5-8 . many CASSRGVEQYF TGTGCCAGCAGCAGAGGTGTGGAGCAGTACTTC
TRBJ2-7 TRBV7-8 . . CASSFNGGYEQYF TGTGCCAGCAGTTTTAATGGCGGATACGAGCAGTACTTC
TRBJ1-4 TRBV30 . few CARRGTADEKLFF TGTGCCCGGCGGGGGACTGCGGATGAAAAACTGTTTTTT
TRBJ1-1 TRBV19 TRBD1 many CASRETGENEAFF TGTGCCAGTAGAGAGACAGGGGAGAATGAAGCTTTCTTT
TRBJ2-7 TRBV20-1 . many CSARGPLTYEQYF TGCAGTGCTAGAGGGCCCCTTACCTACGAGCAGTACTTC
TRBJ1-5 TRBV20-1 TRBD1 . CSARKTGNTINQPQHF TGCAGTGCTAGAAAGACAGGGAACACCATCAATCAGCCCCAGCATTTT
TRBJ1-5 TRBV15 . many CATSHFRGSNQPQHF TGTGCCACCAGCCACTTCAGGGGAAGCAATCAGCCCCAGCATTTT
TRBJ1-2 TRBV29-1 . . CSVDTRWSSGYTF TGCAGCGTTGATACAAGGTGGAGCTCTGGCTACACCTTC
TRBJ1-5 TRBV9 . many CASSVGPASNQPQHF TGTGCCAGCAGCGTAGGTCCAGCCAGCAATCAGCCCCAGCATTTT
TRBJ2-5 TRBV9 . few CASSFEGGGRETQYF TGTGCCAGCAGCTTCGAAGGGGGCGGGAGAGAGACCCAGTACTTC
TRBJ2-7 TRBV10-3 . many CAISQGEAYEQYF TGTGCCATCAGTCAGGGTGAGGCCTACGAGCAGTACTTC
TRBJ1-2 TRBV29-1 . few CSSQGRDNGYTF TGCAGCTCTCAGGGAAGGGACAATGGCTACACCTTC
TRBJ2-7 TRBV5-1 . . CASSLDIVNYEQYF TGCGCCAGCAGCTTGGACATAGTTAACTACGAGCAGTACTTC
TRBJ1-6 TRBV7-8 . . CASSQQGSSYNSPLHF TGTGCCAGCAGTCAACAGGGAAGCTCCTATAATTCACCCCTCCACTTT
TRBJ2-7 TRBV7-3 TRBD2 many CASSLDGGRGYEQYF TGTGCCAGCAGCTTAGACGGGGGGAGAGGGTACGAGCAGTACTTC
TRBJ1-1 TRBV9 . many CASSVRGTENTEAFF TGTGCCAGCAGCGTAAGGGGGACGGAGAACACTGAAGCTTTCTTT